These T cell receptor beta chains were read from a single sample in a study of T-cell reconstitution after alpha-beta-depleted transplantation in children. TCRdb used MiXCR to reprocess the PCR reads, holding one entry per CDR3 protein. The sample carries 700,000 to 950,000 distinct CDR3 sequences, roughly 15% recorded once. Here the sequenced sample was PBMCs, mostly from graft donor cells, taken 360 days after TCRalphabeta/CD19-depleted stem cell transplant. The source of these receptors is a male patient younger than 18 who had a stem cell transplant for acute lymphoblastic leukemia, so the T cells may come from the graft donor. Each CDR3 is given with its conserved first and last residue. A D gene is named only where the DNA matches it firmly. A row's size may be missing; if present it is once, few, many or a size class.

clone size: few
D gene: TRBD2
CDR3 length: 16
J gene: TRBJ2-3
V gene: TRBV18
CDR3 DNA: TGTGCCAGCTCACCACCGACTAGCGGGAGCACAGATACGCAGTATTTT
CDR3 protein: CASSPPTSGSTDTQYF

clone size: few
D gene: -
CDR3 length: 13
J gene: TRBJ2-5
V gene: TRBV19
CDR3 DNA: TGTGCCAGTAGTAAGGTTACGCAAGAGACCCAGTACTTC
CDR3 protein: CASSKVTQETQYF

clone size: -
D gene: -
CDR3 length: 13
J gene: TRBJ2-7
V gene: TRBV29-1
CDR3 DNA: TGCAGCGTCGATCCGGACGGATCCTACGAGCAGTACTTC
CDR3 protein: CSVDPDGSYEQYF

clone size: few
D gene: -
CDR3 length: 15
J gene: TRBJ2-7
V gene: TRBV9
CDR3 DNA: TGTGCCAGCAGCGTCTCTAGGACACCGACCTACGAGCAGTACTTC
CDR3 protein: CASSVSRTPTYEQYF

clone size: -
D gene: TRBD2
CDR3 length: 18
J gene: TRBJ2-1
V gene: TRBV6-4
CDR3 DNA: TGTGCCAGCAGTCCAGACTCTTGGACTAGCGGGAGGGGGAATGAGCAGTTCTTC
CDR3 protein: CASSPDSWTSGRGNEQFF

clone size: -
D gene: TRBD1
CDR3 length: 17
J gene: TRBJ1-1
V gene: TRBV12-3/TRBV12-4
CDR3 DNA: TGTGCCAGCAGTTTAGCAAGGCCGGGACAGTCAAACACTGAAGCTTTCTTT
CDR3 protein: CASSLARPGQSNTEAFF

clone size: many
D gene: -
CDR3 length: 17
J gene: TRBJ2-4
V gene: TRBV4-1
CDR3 DNA: TGCGCCAGCAGCCATGTCCCCGTCACAACAGGGGAGGTCATTCAGTACTTC
CDR3 protein: CASSHVPVTTGEVIQYF

clone size: many
D gene: TRBD1
CDR3 length: 15
J gene: TRBJ2-1
V gene: TRBV6-1
CDR3 DNA: TGTGCCAGCAGCCCCGGGACAGGGACGTACAATGAGCAGTTCTTC
CDR3 protein: CASSPGTGTYNEQFF

clone size: -
D gene: TRBD2
CDR3 length: 15
J gene: TRBJ2-7
V gene: TRBV5-5
CDR3 DNA: TGTGCCAGCAGCAAACCCGGGACTACCTCCTACGAGCAGTACTTC
CDR3 protein: CASSKPGTTSYEQYF

clone size: few
D gene: TRBD2
CDR3 length: 17
J gene: TRBJ2-1
V gene: TRBV5-1
CDR3 DNA: TGCGCCAGCACCCCCACTCCGGGACTAGCGGTTCAGAATGAGCAGTTCTTC
CDR3 protein: CASTPTPGLAVQNEQFF

clone size: -
D gene: TRBD2
CDR3 length: 14
J gene: TRBJ2-2
V gene: TRBV20-1
CDR3 DNA: TGCAGTGTACTAGCGGGAGTCACCGCCGGGGAGCTGTTTTTT
CDR3 protein: CSVLAGVTAGELFF

clone size: many
D gene: -
CDR3 length: 15
J gene: TRBJ2-3
V gene: TRBV4-2
CDR3 DNA: TGTGCCAGCAGCCTCAGGAGAGGGGGCACAGATACGCAGTATTTT
CDR3 protein: CASSLRRGGTDTQYF

clone size: -
D gene: -
CDR3 length: 17
J gene: TRBJ2-5
V gene: TRBV7-2
CDR3 DNA: TGTGCCAGCAGCCCGCAGGGGTTGCGCGGGAGAGCGGAGACCCAGTACTTC
CDR3 protein: CASSPQGLRGRAETQYF

clone size: few
D gene: -
CDR3 length: 15
J gene: TRBJ2-3
V gene: TRBV7-6
CDR3 DNA: TGTGCCAGCAGCTTAGATGGGGTGCTCGCAGATACGCAGTATTTT
CDR3 protein: CASSLDGVLADTQYF

clone size: -
D gene: -
CDR3 length: 13
J gene: TRBJ2-7
V gene: TRBV12-3/TRBV12-4
CDR3 DNA: TGTGCCAGCAGTTTACTCTACAGGAAAGAGCAGTACTTC
CDR3 protein: CASSLLYRKEQYF

clone size: -
D gene: TRBD2
CDR3 length: 17
J gene: TRBJ2-6
V gene: TRBV7-6
CDR3 DNA: TGTGCCAGCAGCTTAGGGGGACTAAACTCTGGGGCCAACGTCCTGACTTTC
CDR3 protein: CASSLGGLNSGANVLTF

clone size: few
D gene: -
CDR3 length: 14
J gene: TRBJ2-2
V gene: TRBV4-1
CDR3 DNA: TGCGCCAGCAGCCAAGTTGTTGGGACCGGGGAGCTGTTTTTT
CDR3 protein: CASSQVVGTGELFF

clone size: -
D gene: -
CDR3 length: 15
J gene: TRBJ2-3
V gene: TRBV15
CDR3 DNA: TGTGCCACCAGCAGAGATGTGTCAGCGGGAGATACGCAGTATTTT
CDR3 protein: CATSRDVSAGDTQYF

clone size: few
D gene: TRBD1
CDR3 length: 16
J gene: TRBJ2-7
V gene: TRBV7-9
CDR3 DNA: TGTGCCAGCAGCTCGACTACCGGGACAGCCTCCTACGAGCAGTACTTC
CDR3 protein: CASSSTTGTASYEQYF

clone size: -
D gene: -
CDR3 length: 14
J gene: TRBJ2-7
V gene: TRBV18
CDR3 DNA: TGTGCCAGCTCACCACAATTCATAACCTACGAGCAGTACTTC
CDR3 protein: CASSPQFITYEQYF

clone size: many
D gene: TRBD1
CDR3 length: 15
J gene: TRBJ2-2
V gene: TRBV5-1
CDR3 DNA: TGCGCCAGCAGCTTGAAAAGGGGGCAGACCGGGGAGCTGTTTTTT
CDR3 protein: CASSLKRGQTGELFF

clone size: -
D gene: -
CDR3 length: 14
J gene: TRBJ1-5
V gene: TRBV18
CDR3 DNA: TGTGCCAGCTCACCGTCACCGGACAATCAGCCCCAGCATTTT
CDR3 protein: CASSPSPDNQPQHF

clone size: -
D gene: TRBD1
CDR3 length: 15
J gene: TRBJ1-3
V gene: TRBV5-1
CDR3 DNA: TGCGCCAGCAGTCACCGACAGGGTACGCGAAACACCATATATTTT
CDR3 protein: CASSHRQGTRNTIYF

clone size: few
D gene: TRBD2
CDR3 length: 17
J gene: TRBJ2-2
V gene: TRBV20-1
CDR3 DNA: TGCAGTGCTAGAGATCGGGGCGGGAGGGCACGCACCGGGGAGCTGTTTTTT
CDR3 protein: CSARDRGGRARTGELFF

clone size: many
D gene: TRBD1
CDR3 length: 15
J gene: TRBJ2-7
V gene: TRBV2
CDR3 DNA: TGTGCCAGCAGCTTAACAGGGGTCCGTGCCTACGAGCAGTACTTC
CDR3 protein: CASSLTGVRAYEQYF